A few counts support the clone carrying this T cell receptor beta chain. Using a J-beta primer mix together with a sample-barcoded 5' primer, a second PCR was run for roughly 6 to 12 cycles. TCRdb itself ran the 5' RACE reads through MiXCR, one entry per CDR3 protein. The sample holds 1.5 million to 2 million distinct CDR3 sequences, about 31% seen once. Germline assignment: CDR1 SQVTM and CDR2 ANQGSEA. Trimming removed 5 bases from V and 4 bases from J, with 17 bases in between. This CDR3 contains 14 residues. This record belongs to a study of blood T cells in healthy people across ages. At the level of the study: T cells yielded about one barcoded beta molecule per two cells through template switching.

The sequenced sample consisted of blood. The clonotype originates from a woman aged 25-40 years in good health. This chain links TRBV29-1 with TRBJ2-5; weak D call: TRBD1 (7 bases). The CDR3 here is CSVIGSQGGETQYF. In DNA form, the CDR3 reads TGCAGCGTTATTGGGTCTCAGGGGGGAGAGACCCAGTACTTC.